This TCR beta chain was identified during a study of T cell repertoires in ileal Crohn's disease. Profiling relied on immunoSEQ multiplex PCR, and the TCRdb table lists in-frame clones only, not all of them. Altogether about 30,000 clones are present, about three quarters being singletons, with the ten largest covering roughly 5.7%. Sequenced input: ileal tissue. This TCR came from an adult with Crohn's disease.

The CDR3 spells CASSLESARGTGELFF. Written as DNA, the CDR3 is TGCGCCAGCAGCTTGGAGAGTGCGCGGGGCACCGGGGAGCTGTTTTTT. The chain joins TRBV5-1 to TRBJ2-2, with D perhaps TRBD2 (6 bases). Germline CDR1 reads SGHRS; CDR2 reads YFSETQ. This CDR3 contains 16 residues. Trimming shortened V by 0 bases and J by 4 bases, and 13 bases separated the two germline ends.